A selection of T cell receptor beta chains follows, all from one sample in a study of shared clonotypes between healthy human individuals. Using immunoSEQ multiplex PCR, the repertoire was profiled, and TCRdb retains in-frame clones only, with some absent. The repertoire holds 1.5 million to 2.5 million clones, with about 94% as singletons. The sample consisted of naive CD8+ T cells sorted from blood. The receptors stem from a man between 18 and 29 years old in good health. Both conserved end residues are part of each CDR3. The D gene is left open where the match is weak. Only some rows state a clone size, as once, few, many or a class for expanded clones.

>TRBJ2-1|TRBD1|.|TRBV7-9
CASSLVGTGVNEQFF
TGTGCCAGCAGCTTAGTGGGGACAGGGGTCAATGAGCAGTTCTTC
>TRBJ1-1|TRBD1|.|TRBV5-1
CASSSTGGTEAFF
TGCGCCAGCAGCTCTACAGGGGGCACTGAAGCTTTCTTT
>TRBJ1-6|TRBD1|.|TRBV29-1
CSAVVLTGGEHNSPLHF
TGCAGCGCTGTTGTTTTGACAGGGGGCGAACATAATTCACCCCTCCACTTT
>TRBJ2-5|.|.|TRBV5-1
CASSKVDQETQYF
TGCGCCAGCAGCAAAGTAGATCAAGAGACCCAGTACTTC
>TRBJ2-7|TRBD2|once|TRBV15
CATGPAGVAEQYF
TGTGCCACCGGACCAGCGGGAGTCGCCGAGCAGTACTTC
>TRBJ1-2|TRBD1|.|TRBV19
CASSGKSGQAKKDYGYTF
TGTGCCAGTAGTGGGAAGTCTGGACAGGCAAAAAAGGACTATGGCTACACCTTC
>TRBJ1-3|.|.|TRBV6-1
CASRAQGSSGNTIYF
TGTGCCAGCAGAGCTCAGGGGAGCTCTGGAAACACCATATATTTT
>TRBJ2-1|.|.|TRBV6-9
CASSDSNEQFF
TGTGCCAGCAGTGACTCCAATGAGCAGTTCTTC
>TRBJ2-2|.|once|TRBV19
CASSEGLELFF
TGTGCCAGTAGTGAGGGCCTGGAGCTGTTTTTT
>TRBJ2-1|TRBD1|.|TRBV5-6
CASSFAGTGFF
TGTGCCAGCAGCTTCGCCGGGACAGGTTTCTTC
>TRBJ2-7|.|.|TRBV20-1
CSARRSGEQYF
TGCAGTGCTAGAAGGTCCGGAGAGCAGTACTTC
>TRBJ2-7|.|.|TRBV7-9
CASSLSESSYEQYF
TGTGCCAGCAGCTTATCGGAGAGCTCCTACGAGCAGTACTTC
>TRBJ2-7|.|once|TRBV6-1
CASTTLDYEQYF
TGTGCCAGCACGACGCTTGACTACGAGCAGTACTTC
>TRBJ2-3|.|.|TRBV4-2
CASSQTDTQYF
TGTGCCAGCAGCCAAACAGATACGCAGTATTTT
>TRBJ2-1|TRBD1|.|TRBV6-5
CASSYGTGAYNEQFF
TGTGCCAGCAGTTACGGGACAGGGGCTTACAATGAGCAGTTCTTC
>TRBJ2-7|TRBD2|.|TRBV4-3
CASSQEGTMGEQYF
TGCGCCAGCAGCCAAGAAGGGACTATGGGCGAGCAGTACTTC
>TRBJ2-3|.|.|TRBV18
CASSPLELTDTQYF
TGTGCCAGCTCACCCTTAGAGCTCACAGATACGCAGTATTTT
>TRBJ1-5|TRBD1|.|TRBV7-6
CASSPGQGATQPQHF
TGTGCCAGCAGCCCGGGACAGGGGGCGACTCAGCCCCAGCATTTT
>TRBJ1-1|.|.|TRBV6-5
CASSITGTTEAFF
TGTGCCAGCAGTATCACAGGGACCACTGAAGCTTTCTTT
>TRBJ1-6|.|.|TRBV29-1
CSVATRLSSYNSPLHF
TGCAGCGTTGCGACCCGGCTCAGCTCCTATAATTCACCCCTCCACTTT
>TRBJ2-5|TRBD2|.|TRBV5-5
CASSYPSGQETQYF
TGTGCCAGCAGTTACCCTAGCGGCCAAGAGACCCAGTACTTC
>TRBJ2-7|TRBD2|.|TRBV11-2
CASSLVSPLAGGLLYEQYF
TGTGCCAGCAGCTTAGTGTCCCCACTAGCGGGAGGGCTCCTTTACGAGCAGTACTTC
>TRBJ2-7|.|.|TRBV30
CAWSVGNYGNEQYF
TGTGCCTGGAGTGTAGGTAATTATGGGAACGAGCAGTACTTC
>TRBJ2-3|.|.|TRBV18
CASSPPRVGTDTQYF
TGTGCCAGCTCACCACCAAGGGTGGGGACGGATACGCAGTATTTT
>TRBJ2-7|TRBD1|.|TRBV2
CASSEGTGVSYEQYF
TGTGCCAGCAGTGAAGGGACAGGGGTCTCCTACGAGCAGTACTTC
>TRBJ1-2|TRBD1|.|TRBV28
CASSFNRGLHGYTF
TGTGCCAGCAGTTTTAACAGGGGACTTCATGGCTACACCTTC
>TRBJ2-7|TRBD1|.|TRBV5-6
CASSPPQDRGTEQYF
TGTGCCAGCAGTCCCCCGCAGGACAGGGGGACCGAGCAGTACTTC
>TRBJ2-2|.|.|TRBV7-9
CASSLIVAGELFF
TGTGCCAGCAGCTTAATAGTCGCTGGGGAGCTGTTTTTT
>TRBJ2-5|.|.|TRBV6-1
CASSDWLFQETQYF
TGTGCCAGCAGTGATTGGCTATTCCAAGAGACCCAGTACTTC
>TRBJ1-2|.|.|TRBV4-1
CASSQGTGTGYGYTF
TGCGCCAGCAGCCAAGGGACGGGAACCGGCTATGGCTACACCTTC
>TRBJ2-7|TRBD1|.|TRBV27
CASSLRTGYEQYF
TGTGCCAGCAGTTTACGGACAGGCTACGAGCAGTACTTC
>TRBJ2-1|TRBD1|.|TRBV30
CAWSVSVIQGDEQFF
TGTGCCTGGAGTGTATCCGTAATACAGGGGGATGAGCAGTTCTTC
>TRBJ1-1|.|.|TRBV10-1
CASSLGLGTEAFF
TGCGCCAGCAGTTTAGGACTGGGCACTGAAGCTTTCTTT
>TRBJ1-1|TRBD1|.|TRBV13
CASSSGTGNTEAFF
TGTGCCAGCAGCTCGGGGACAGGGAACACTGAAGCTTTCTTT
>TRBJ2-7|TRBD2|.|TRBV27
CASSFFSGRDYEQYF
TGTGCCAGCAGTTTCTTCAGCGGGAGAGACTACGAGCAGTACTTC
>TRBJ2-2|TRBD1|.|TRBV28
CASSQAGGPGELFF
TGTGCCAGCAGTCAGGCAGGGGGCCCCGGGGAGCTGTTTTTT
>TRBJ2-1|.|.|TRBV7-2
CASSLVGQGGYNEQFF
TGTGCCAGCAGCTTAGTAGGCCAGGGCGGTTACAATGAGCAGTTCTTC
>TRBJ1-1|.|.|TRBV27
CASSLEGGLAEAFF
TGTGCCAGCAGCCTGGAGGGGGGGCTCGCTGAAGCTTTCTTT
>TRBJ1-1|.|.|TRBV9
CASSVDEDMNTEAFF
TGTGCCAGCAGCGTAGATGAGGATATGAACACTGAAGCTTTCTTT
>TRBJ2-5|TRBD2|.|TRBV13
CASSHWTSGNQETQYF
TGTGCCAGCAGCCACTGGACTAGCGGCAACCAAGAGACCCAGTACTTC
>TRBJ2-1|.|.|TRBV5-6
CASSSSPPNAEQFF
TGTGCCAGCAGCTCCTCCCCCCCGAACGCTGAGCAGTTCTTC
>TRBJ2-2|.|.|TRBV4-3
CASSQEADTGELFF
TGCGCCAGCAGCCAAGAGGCAGACACCGGGGAGCTGTTTTTT
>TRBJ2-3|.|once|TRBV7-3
CASSLDSVGLSVTDTQYF
TGTGCCAGCAGCTTAGATTCTGTGGGGCTTAGTGTCACAGATACGCAGTATTTT
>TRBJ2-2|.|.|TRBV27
CASKASPPLYTGELFF
TGTGCCAGCAAGGCTAGCCCGCCTTTATACACCGGGGAGCTGTTTTTT
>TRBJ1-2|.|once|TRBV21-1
CASIKKGRSENYGYTF
TGTGCCAGCATCAAAAAGGGACGGTCAGAGAACTATGGCTACACCTTC
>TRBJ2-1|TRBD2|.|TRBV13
CASSLGLAGGVGNEQFF
TGTGCCAGCAGCTTAGGACTAGCGGGAGGGGTTGGCAATGAGCAGTTCTTC
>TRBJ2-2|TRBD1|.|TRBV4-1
CASSQRGTGGTGELFF
TGCGCCAGCAGCCAGCGTGGGACAGGGGGCACCGGGGAGCTGTTTTTT
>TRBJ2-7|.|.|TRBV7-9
CASSPTGRLSYEQYF
TGTGCCAGCAGTCCGACAGGCCGCCTCTCCTACGAGCAGTACTTC
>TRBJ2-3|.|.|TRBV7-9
CASSFPQGGRLRADTQYF
TGTGCCAGCAGCTTCCCTCAAGGGGGACGGCTACGAGCAGATACGCAGTATTTT
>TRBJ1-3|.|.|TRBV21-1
CASSIAQALFRNTIYF
TGTGCCAGCAGCATAGCCCAGGCCTTATTTCGAAACACCATATATTTT